This TCR beta chain was sequenced during a study of blood T cell repertoires in COVID-19. In the study overall: The analysed material was cDNA or gDNA that came from T cells, B-cell-depleted T cells, or PBMCs.

The assay was immunoSEQ multiplex PCR, and TCRdb's table has in-frame clones only and misses some. The data contain under 150,000 clones, 70% to 90% of them singletons. The CDR3 spans 14 residues. Germline CDR1 is MDHEN and CDR2 is SYDVKM. With 6 bases removed from V and 0 bases from J, the gap between germline ends came to 8 bases. The specimen sequenced was peripheral blood. The gene calls are TRBV28 and TRBJ1-4; D uncertain. This receptor was identified in a woman aged 45-60 years with acute or convalescent COVID-19. The CDR3 protein is CASSDFATNEKLFF. The CDR3, as DNA: TGTGCCAGCAGCGACTTTGCAACTAATGAAAAACTGTTTTTT.